This T cell receptor beta chain was profiled in a study of blood T cells in healthy people across ages. Sample-barcoded 5' priming and a J-beta primer mix drove a second PCR of 7 to 11 cycles. MiXCR, run by TCRdb on the 5' RACE reads, gives a single entry per CDR3 protein. The data contain hundreds of thousands of distinct CDR3 sequences, more than 40% of them singletons. Germline V lookup: CDR1 SQVTM, CDR2 ANQGSEA. After removal of 5 bases from V and 8 bases from J, the junction contained 15 bases not matched to a gene. The CDR3 has 15 amino acids. The rearrangement joins TRBV29-1 to TRBJ1-1; 9 bases agree with TRBD1. The sample consisted of blood. This TCR was recovered from a woman aged 60-75 years in good health. This CDR3 is CSVTAPGQGIGEAFF. The DNA of the CDR3 is TGCAGCGTTACGGCACCGGGACAGGGTATAGGAGAAGCTTTCTTT. The variable domain in full, with the rest retrieved from reference TRBV29-1 and TRBJ1-1, is SAVISQKPSRDICQRGTSLTIQCQVDSQVTMMFWYRQQPGQSLTLIATANQGSEATYESGFVIDKFPISRPNLTFSTLTVSNMSPEDSSIYLCSVTAPGQGIGEAFFGQGTRLTVV.